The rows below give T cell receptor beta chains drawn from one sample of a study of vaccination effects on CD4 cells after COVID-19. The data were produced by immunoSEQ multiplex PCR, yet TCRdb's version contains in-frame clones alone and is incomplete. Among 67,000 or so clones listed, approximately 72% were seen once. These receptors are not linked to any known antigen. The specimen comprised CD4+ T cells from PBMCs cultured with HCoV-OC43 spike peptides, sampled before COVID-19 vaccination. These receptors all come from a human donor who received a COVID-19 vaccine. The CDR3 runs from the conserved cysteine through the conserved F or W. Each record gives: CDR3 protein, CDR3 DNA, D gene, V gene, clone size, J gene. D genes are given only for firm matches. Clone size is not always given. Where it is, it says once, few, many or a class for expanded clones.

CASSQAGQAALTEAFF | TGTGCCAGCAGCCAAGCGGGACAGGCGGCTCTCACTGAAGCTTTCTTT | TRBD1 | TRBV14 | - | TRBJ1-1
CASSSTRIGGDTQYF | TGTGCCAGCAGTTCAACACGGATAGGGGGAGATACGCAGTATTTT | - | TRBV27 | - | TRBJ2-3
CASTRSGVNQETQYF | TGTGCCAGCACTCGTAGTGGGGTTAACCAAGAGACCCAGTACTTC | - | TRBV7-2 | - | TRBJ2-5
CASSLWMGVGSGANVLTF | TGCGCCAGCAGCTTATGGATGGGGGTGGGCTCTGGGGCCAACGTCCTGACTTTC | - | TRBV5-1 | - | TRBJ2-6
CASNQAYYGYTF | TGTGCCAGTAATCAGGCTTACTATGGCTACACCTTC | - | TRBV19 | - | TRBJ1-2
CASSPFGTENSPLHF | TGTGCCAGCAGCCCCTTCGGGACGGAGAATTCACCCCTCCACTTT | - | TRBV7-2 | few | TRBJ1-6
CASSQAGQVEGYTF | TGTGCCAGCAGCCAAGCCGGACAGGTGGAGGGCTACACCTTC | TRBD1 | TRBV9 | - | TRBJ1-2
CASSLVDLNYGYTF | TGTGCCAGCAGCTTGGTCGACCTAAACTATGGCTACACCTTC | - | TRBV5-6 | once | TRBJ1-2
CASSPSRGGNQPQHF | TGTGCCAGCAGCCCCTCTAGGGGAGGCAATCAGCCCCAGCATTTT | - | TRBV7-9 | - | TRBJ1-5
CASSLDSYGYTF | TGCGCCAGCAGCTTGGACAGCTATGGCTACACCTTC | - | TRBV5-1 | few | TRBJ1-2
CASSLDEVGPQETQYF | TGCGCCAGCAGCTTGGATGAGGTGGGTCCCCAAGAGACCCAGTACTTC | - | TRBV5-1 | - | TRBJ2-5
CASSRGGAKNIQYF | TGTGCCAGCAGCCGGGGAGGGGCCAAAAACATTCAGTACTTC | TRBD2 | TRBV6-5 | few | TRBJ2-4
CASSQDPPGLKVPSPLHF | TGTGCCAGCAGCCAAGATCCCCCAGGCCTAAAGGTCCCTTCACCCCTCCACTTT | - | TRBV4-2 | once | TRBJ1-6
CASSYLPEAEAFF | TGTGCCAGCAGTTATCTCCCGGAAGCCGAAGCTTTCTTT | - | TRBV6-5 | - | TRBJ1-1
CASSLVSGGARDTQYF | TGTGCCAGCAGCTTGGTTAGCGGGGGGGCTAGAGATACGCAGTATTTT | TRBD2 | TRBV5-4 | - | TRBJ2-3
CASSFDESSYNEQFF | TGCGCCAGCAGCTTTGACGAGAGCTCCTACAATGAGCAGTTCTTC | - | TRBV5-1 | few | TRBJ2-1
CASSPEYYGYTF | TGTGCCAGCAGTCCAGAGTACTATGGCTACACCTTC | - | TRBV2 | - | TRBJ1-2
CASSADLGNQETQYF | TGTGCCAGCAGCGCCGATCTAGGGAACCAAGAGACCCAGTACTTC | - | TRBV9 | - | TRBJ2-5
CASTRDGAKNIQYF | TGTGCCAGCACCCGGGACGGAGCCAAAAACATTCAGTACTTC | - | TRBV6-6 | - | TRBJ2-4
CASSTGTGNEKLFF | TGTGCCAGCTCAACCGGGACGGGTAATGAAAAACTGTTTTTT | - | TRBV18 | - | TRBJ1-4
CASSSFAGANEKLFF | TGTGCCAGCAGCTCATTTGCTGGGGCTAATGAAAAACTGTTTTTT | - | TRBV7-9 | - | TRBJ1-4
CASSYTGRPNTEAFF | TGTGCCAGCAGTTACACGGGACGGCCGAACACTGAAGCTTTCTTT | - | TRBV6-5 | - | TRBJ1-1
CATQGGSGPYNEQFF | TGTGCCACCCAGGGGGGTTCCGGGCCTTACAATGAGCAGTTCTTC | - | TRBV19 | - | TRBJ2-1
CASSGQGIGELFF | TGTGCCAGTAGTGGGCAGGGGATCGGGGAGCTGTTTTTT | - | TRBV19 | few | TRBJ2-2
CAWSPGWDGDTQYF | TGTGCCTGGAGTCCAGGGTGGGATGGAGATACGCAGTATTTT | - | TRBV30 | - | TRBJ2-3
CASSFLRGDNQPQHF | TGTGCCAGCAGTTTTTTGCGGGGGGACAATCAGCCCCAGCATTTT | - | TRBV28 | - | TRBJ1-5
CASRTDYVTVGVNYGYTF | TGTGCCAGTAGGACAGACTACGTGACAGTCGGGGTTAACTATGGCTACACCTTC | - | TRBV19 | - | TRBJ1-2
CATGRSTDTQYF | TGTGCCACTGGAAGGAGCACAGATACGCAGTATTTT | - | TRBV7-2 | - | TRBJ2-3
CASSLGGQATRWREKLFF | TGTGCCAGCAGCTTAGGCGGGCAGGCCACGCGATGGAGAGAAAAACTGTTTTTT | - | TRBV7-8 | - | TRBJ1-4
CASSLERAGREAFF | TGTGCCAGCAGCTTAGAAAGGGCAGGTAGAGAAGCTTTCTTT | - | TRBV7-9 | - | TRBJ1-1
CASSHRVRDTEAFF | TGTGCCAGTAGCCACAGGGTGCGGGACACTGAAGCTTTCTTT | - | TRBV19 | few | TRBJ1-1
CASSFRAGDDTQYF | TGTGCCAGCAGCTTCCGGGCCGGGGATGATACGCAGTATTTT | - | TRBV7-2 | once | TRBJ2-3
CASTWTSGGDTDTQYF | TGTGCCAGCACTTGGACTAGCGGGGGAGACACAGATACGCAGTATTTT | TRBD2 | TRBV6-6 | - | TRBJ2-3
CASGDRGNTEAFF | TGTGCCAGTGGGGACAGGGGGAACACTGAAGCTTTCTTT | TRBD1 | TRBV19 | - | TRBJ1-1
CASSEAATGPETQYF | TGTGCCAGCAGTGAAGCGGCGACAGGGCCAGAGACCCAGTACTTC | TRBD1 | TRBV6-1 | - | TRBJ2-5
CASSEKAGGAGNEQFF | TGTGCCAGCAGTGAAAAGGCCGGGGGGGCGGGGAATGAGCAGTTCTTC | TRBD2 | TRBV2 | - | TRBJ2-1
CASSLVGTAYGYTF | TGTGCCAGCAGCTTAGTCGGAACAGCTTATGGCTACACCTTC | - | TRBV11-2 | - | TRBJ1-2
CASSESSSGANVLTF | TGTGCCAGCAGTGAGTCAAGCTCTGGGGCCAACGTCCTGACTTTC | - | TRBV6-1 | - | TRBJ2-6
CASSLGGPYGYTF | TGTGCCAGCAGCTTAGGAGGGCCGTATGGCTACACCTTC | - | TRBV7-9 | - | TRBJ1-2
CASRVGGTEAFF | TGTGCCAGCAGGGTTGGGGGAACTGAAGCTTTCTTT | - | TRBV6-6 | - | TRBJ1-1
CASSYSGQGNGETQYF | TGTGCCAGCAGTTACTCGGGACAGGGGAACGGAGAGACCCAGTACTTC | TRBD1 | TRBV6-5 | - | TRBJ2-5
CASSSLLTSGETQYF | TGTGCCAGCAGCTCTTTACTCACTAGCGGAGAGACCCAGTACTTC | TRBD2 | TRBV5-6 | - | TRBJ2-5
CASSLDRNTEAFF | TGTGCCAGCAGCTTAGATCGGAACACTGAAGCTTTCTTT | - | TRBV7-2 | - | TRBJ1-1
CASSLGWPGQGQETQYF | TGTGCCAGCAGCCTCGGATGGCCGGGACAGGGACAAGAGACCCAGTACTTC | TRBD1 | TRBV7-3 | few | TRBJ2-5
CASSPNEGVSAFF | TGTGCCAGCTCACCAAACGAGGGGGTCTCGGCTTTCTTT | - | TRBV18 | - | TRBJ1-1
CASSLWANTGELFF | TGCGCCAGCAGCTTGTGGGCGAACACCGGGGAGCTGTTTTTT | - | TRBV5-1 | - | TRBJ2-2
CAWRRKGAGGHGYTF | TGTGCCTGGAGAAGGAAGGGGGCAGGGGGCCATGGCTACACCTTC | TRBD1 | TRBV30 | - | TRBJ1-2
CASNRENTGELFF | TGTGCCAGTAATCGGGAGAACACCGGGGAGCTGTTTTTT | - | TRBV2 | few | TRBJ2-2
CASSFGQGAYNEQFF | TGCGCCAGCAGCTTCGGACAGGGGGCATACAATGAGCAGTTCTTC | TRBD1 | TRBV5-1 | few | TRBJ2-1
CASSFRPQPQHF | TGTGCCAGCAGTTTTCGGCCTCAGCCCCAGCATTTT | - | TRBV12-3/TRBV12-4 | - | TRBJ1-5
CASSPYREAETQYF | TGTGCCAGCTCACCATACAGGGAGGCCGAGACCCAGTACTTC | - | TRBV18 | - | TRBJ2-5
CASSRPDTYGYTF | TGCGCCAGCAGCCGCCCTGACACCTATGGCTACACCTTC | - | TRBV4-1 | - | TRBJ1-2
CASSLQGLNIQYF | TGTGCCAGCAGCTTACAGGGGCTAAACATTCAGTACTTC | TRBD1 | TRBV5-5 | - | TRBJ2-4
CSVAYSSYNEQFF | TGCAGCGTTGCTTACAGTTCCTACAATGAGCAGTTCTTC | - | TRBV29-1 | - | TRBJ2-1
CASSYPGGVTGELFF | TGTGCCAGCAGTTACCCGGGGGGCGTTACCGGGGAGCTGTTTTTT | - | TRBV6-5 | few | TRBJ2-2
CASSIRTGNTGELFF | TGTGCCAGTAGTATAAGGACAGGGAACACCGGGGAGCTGTTTTTT | TRBD1 | TRBV19 | - | TRBJ2-2
CASSVGGVGGNTEAFF | TGTGCCAGCAGTGTCGGAGGAGTCGGGGGTAACACTGAAGCTTTCTTT | - | TRBV6-1 | few | TRBJ1-1
CASSQEGRGELFF | TGTGCCAGCAGCCAAGAGGGCCGGGGGGAGCTGTTTTTT | - | TRBV3-1/TRBV3-2 | - | TRBJ2-2
CAVMKGTGGSFGYTF | TGTGCCGTCATGAAGGGGACAGGGGGAAGTTTTGGCTACACCTTC | TRBD1 | TRBV28 | - | TRBJ1-2
CASSQDSRSQGADTQYF | TGCGCCAGCAGCCAAGATTCGCGAAGCCAGGGGGCAGATACGCAGTATTTT | TRBD1 | TRBV4-3 | - | TRBJ2-3